This T cell receptor (beta chain) was recorded in a study of cytomegalovirus exposure and HLA in healthy donors. Whole-study results and caveats: Confirmation in vitro established that three CMV-associated chains were specific for CMV antigens.

The CDR3 extends over 14 amino acids. Between the trimmed V and J ends, which lost 1 base and 4 bases, there was a span of 11 bases. Germline loops: CDR1 SGHRS, CDR2 YFSETQ. PCR involved 60 Vbeta and 13 Jbeta primers. Assay used: immunoSEQ multiplex PCR; TCRdb lists only in-frame clones, some missing. The table includes roughly 60,000 clones, approximately 77% detected once. A note on this clone: Its antigen remains unknown.

The clonotype was recovered from a woman aged 35 to 49 in good health and CMV-seropositive. The rearrangement links TRBV5-1 to TRBJ1-2; a weak D match, TRBD1 (6 bases). The sequenced sample consisted of PBMCs. DNA of the CDR3: TGCGCCAGCAGCTTGACAGGGACCACCTATGGCTACACCTTC. It codes for CASSLTGTTYGYTF.